This T cell receptor beta chain was found in a study of cytomegalovirus exposure and HLA in healthy donors (dated by TCRdb to the late 2010s). For the wider study: An earlier analysis of 587 of the donors reported approximately 280 Gb of sequence data and roughly 120 million unique TCR beta sequences obtained from about 179 million T cells. Donor age, sex, ethnicity and CMV serostatus were compiled together with the repertoire data. Along with the roughly 670-subject first cohort, a separate validation cohort of over 90 different subjects was used. To decide whether each TCR beta V gene segment behaved as functional or pseudogenic, an earlier analysis of approximately 620 of the donors relied on high-throughput TCR beta sequencing. The study profiled the T cell repertoires of under 850 subjects by immunosequencing and related them to cytomegalovirus serostatus. HLA typing covered class I and class II loci at four-digit resolution. To predict cytomegalovirus infection status, the study combined high-throughput TCR immunosequencing, statistical association of individual TCRs with disease status, and machine learning. Four to six DR-DQ haplotypes were handled as single units for association and clustering because linkage in the cohort was strong. A later analysis re-analyzed previously published TCR beta repertoires from 660 or so donors and added high-resolution HLA genotyping to study TCR occurrence patterns. Among the roughly 400 genotyped donors, roughly 80% belonged to the genetic ancestry cluster associated with self-reported Caucasian donors. The aim of the study was to test whether cataloging public T cell receptors could identify signatures of past pathogen exposure. A later genetic analysis took genome-wide SNP genotypes for about 55% of the roughly 670 donors and used that subset as a discovery cohort. Among roughly 400 genotyped donors of the cohort, an average of around 240,000 unique TCR beta nucleotide sequences were sequenced per donor, roughly 18% of them non-productive. Every repertoire in the discovery cohort had been generated on one and the same sequencing platform. About 300 gigabases of sequencing data and around 90 million unique TCR sequences made up an early release that covered several hundred HLA-typed donors. Typing coverage differed by locus: A, B, C, DRB1 and DQB1 were typed in roughly 620-630 donors, DQA1 in around 500, DPA1 in some 570, and DPB1 in just under 490. Rather than using new phenotypic data, the later analysis identified candidate immune exposures from TCR beta sequences and from how often those sequences occurred across donors. Overall study results and their limits: Assigning TCR associations to individual alleles was difficult when HLA alleles, especially DR and DQ, strongly co-occurred. A further reported finding was that TCR beta sequences accurately predicted the HLA-A and HLA-B alleles for most subjects in the first cohort. Sequencing depth was assumed to be roughly uniform across donors in the presence/absence analyses, though that assumption may not hold. A later analysis found that HLA-associated TCR beta chains were more clonally expanded and had lower generation probabilities than equally common non-associated chains. A later analysis associated 15,000 to 20,000 TCR beta sequences with specific HLA alleles at a false discovery rate of 0.05. A later analysis found that TCR association rates varied across HLA loci, with DRB1 alleles showing the most associated TCRs and HLA-C alleles the fewest. In both the original and validation cohorts, the classifier was reported to diagnose cytomegalovirus status with high specificity and sensitivity. A later analysis found that most CMV-associated TCR beta chains appeared HLA-restricted, with HLA associations seemingly driven largely by CMV exposure. A later genetic analysis reported fewer N-insertions in productive TCRs among donors in an Asian-associated ancestry cluster than the approximately 700-donor mean. The 87-base-pair reads could not distinguish some IMGT-functional V segments, including TRBV6-2 and TRBV6-3, so those segments were excluded. While some public TCRs were present in many individuals, most TCR sequences turned up only very rarely across donors. A total of about 180 TCR beta chains were listed by the study as associated with cytomegalovirus. Because HLA typing was missing for some donors at each locus, association tests included only the typed subset. The only immune exposure information available for the cohort was CMV serostatus. V-gene and J-gene trimming of TCR beta chains was associated with a missense DCLRE1C variant in a later genetic analysis, and the association was replicated in an independent cohort. A later analysis reported that several top co-occurrence clusters appeared linked to parvovirus B19, influenza, CMV and Epstein-Barr virus. Linkage disequilibrium might explain the correlated functional status among segregating V segments, but an unknown experimental factor could not be excluded. The earlier analysis of some 540 of the donors excluded roughly 16 rarely observed V segments, including chromosome 9 orphons, because counts were too low. The sequencing pipeline was judged likely to have produced a cluster of highly shared sequence variants as a technical artifact. In vitro tests confirmed that a few of the cytomegalovirus-associated TCR beta chains recognize cytomegalovirus antigens. Only TCR beta chains were sequenced in this cohort, and the absence of alpha or paired-chain data limited detectable features. In an earlier analysis of approximately 590 of the donors, most TCR beta V segments were observed in productive rearrangements about 87% or about 30% of the time, broadly matching IMGT annotations. The authors suggested that the approach could potentially be generalized to other disease states and immunological phenotypes.

The cohort comprised several hundred healthy bone marrow donors. At the time of sampling, every cohort member was nominally healthy, though immune exposures that went unrecorded were likely present. The donor tested CMV seropositive and was one of the 289 seropositive cohort members. A peripheral blood sample was provided by each donor, and peripheral blood mononuclear cells were used for TCR beta sequencing. Genomic DNA extraction from the blood cell samples was performed with the Qiagen DNeasy Blood Extraction Kit. Library method: the immunoSEQ multiplex PCR assay. For the multiplex PCR, a mixture combining 60 forward primers for TCR Vbeta segments and 13 reverse primers for TCR Jbeta segments was used. A multiplex PCR assay on genomic DNA amplified the CDR3 region of rearranged TCR beta genes. The Illumina HiSeq System was used to sequence the amplified TCR beta libraries as 87-base-pair reads. In the paper's pipeline: In a later analysis, tens of millions of unique TCR beta chains were counted across the 650 to 700 repertoires, and around 10 million of these chains were shared by at least two donors. A nearest-neighbor algorithm error-corrected the raw reads and collapsed the reads into unique sequences, merging closely related sequences to remove PCR and sequencing errors. To assign V, D and J gene segments, CDR3 sequences were aligned to IMGT reference sequences. Each retained sequence needed at least a six-nucleotide match to both a V gene segment and a J gene segment. A rearrangement was called productive if the CDR3 had no stop codons and remained in frame with V and J, and every other rearrangement was called non-productive. CDR3 was defined by IMGT convention, running from the second conserved V-encoded cysteine to the conserved J-encoded phenylalanine. In an earlier analysis of roughly 610 of the donors, sequences lacking an unambiguous match to a single V gene segment were excluded. An earlier analysis of 500 to 600 of the donors classified V segments as functional when productive rearrangements were above 56.7% and as segregating when the standard deviation between donors was above 5%. A statistical classification framework was built for diagnosing cytomegalovirus status from the catalog of TCR beta chain sequences. A later analysis assigned V and J genes by comparing TCR nucleotide sequences with IMGT/GENE-DB human TR gene sequences. Using the TCRdist pipeline, a later analysis assigned CDR3 sequences along with most-parsimonious VDJ recombination scenarios. A later analysis defined each TCR beta chain by its CDR3 amino acid sequence plus V-gene family, and excluded reads lacking a unique V-gene family. As a way to deal with suspected cross-contamination and a sequencing artifact, a later analysis dropped nearly 600 nucleotide sequences that were highly shared and had low generation probability. A later analysis calculated a clonal expansion index for each public chain from normalized within-repertoire ranks of inferred template counts. In a later analysis, generation probabilities were computed using a VDJ recombination model fitted to out-of-frame rearrangements, and the results were checked against IGoR. A later analysis scored TCR-TCR, TCR-HLA and TCR-CMV co-occurrence with hypergeometric tests, applying a repertoire-size bias correction to TCR pairs. In a later analysis, false discovery rates were estimated by permuting HLA or CMV assignments 20 times. A later analysis grouped co-occurring TCRs with DBSCAN, adding TCRdist sequence similarity when clustering within HLA-allele-positive subsets. Co-occurrence clustering excluded repertoires with fewer than 30,000 or more than 120,000 public chains, plus five with anomalous nucleotide sharing. TCRdb mirrors the immuneACCESS table, restricted to in-frame sequences. Some clones are absent from its copies; in checked studies, under half trace to an unresolved V gene, and the reason for the others is unknown. The V and J calls and clone size are taken from that table; D and trimming were inferred from the DNA. A total of about 200,000 clones appear in this sample, roughly three quarters of them only once. The ten largest clonotypes hold approximately 0.4% of the sample.

On this clone itself: No antigen is known for it. There are no base qualities to consult, and no much larger clone falls within one base.

The junction carries 10 bases between V and J, which are trimmed by 2 bases and 2 bases respectively. Via the germline V gene (reference sequence), CDR1 is MNHEY and CDR2 SMNVEV. Taken from cysteine to phenylalanine, the CDR3 has 14 residues. Of the read, only the CDR3 DNA is kept; its 42 bases are in frame from base 1. The sequence derives from a male donor in good health and CMV-seropositive. The sequence is built from TRBV27 and TRBJ2-7, with no reliable assignment of the D segment. The sequenced material came from PBMCs. Read as DNA, the sequence is TGTGCCAGCAGTTTAAATCTGGGCCCCTACGAGCAGTACTTC. This translates into CASSLNLGPYEQYF.